Shown below are 30 T cell receptor beta chains from a single sample sequenced in a study of spatial heterogeneity in lung cancer. One entry per CDR3 protein results from TCRdb running MiXCR on the 5' RACE reads. This sample has around 2,700 distinct CDR3 sequences, with under 7.5% found just once. Stated time point: sample taken at primary tumor resection. Points from the study as a whole: Mutation counts in tumors were tracked by counts of expanded intratumoral alpha and beta TCRs.

These receptors' antigens are unknown. The material sequenced was lung tumor tissue, taken at surgery. The receptors shown here come from a male donor with early-stage non-small cell lung cancer.

In its sample, this clonotype ranks as large. This beta chain is a stray sequence in a library constructed for alpha chains; its clone size is not meaningful. The V gene is TRBV12-3 or TRBV12-4, the J gene TRBJ2-1; no clear D. The V gene lost 4 bases and the J gene lost 4 bases, with 2 bases spanning the gap. The length of the CDR3 is 11 residues. CDR3 residues: CASSSYNEQFF. Here the CDR3 DNA reads TGTGCCAGCAGTTCTTACAATGAGCAGTTCTTC.

The table lists this clonotype with many counts. Within a library made for alpha chains, this beta chain is off target, and its count is uninformative. The chain links TRBV12-3 or TRBV12-4 to TRBJ1-1; tentatively, D is TRBD1 (5 bases). V was clipped by 5 bases and J by 1 base, with 11 bases between them. The CDR3 totals 14 residues. The CDR3 region is CASSRSGRNTEAFF. The DNA of the CDR3 is TGTGCCAGCAGTCGCTCAGGGCGGAACACTGAAGCTTTCTTT.

This clonotype was counted ten times or more. In a library made to pick up alpha chains, this beta chain is a stray read with a size that means little. This sequence joins TRBV7-9 and TRBJ1-4, with a weak D call TRBD1 (5 bases). Per the germline V gene, CDR1 is SEHNR and CDR2 is FQNEAQ (reference sequence). The V and J ends lost 6 bases and 1 base respectively, with 12 bases between them. The CDR3 contains 15 residues. The CDR3 here is CASRETGGTNEKLFF. The CDR3, as DNA: TGTGCCAGCAGAGAAACCGGGGGAACTAATGAAAAACTGTTTTTT.

By frequency in the sample, this clonotype is medium-sized. Since it is a stray read in a library aimed at alpha chains, this beta chain has a size that is not meaningful. This chain links TRBV28 with TRBJ2-2; the match to TRBD2 covers 11 bases. The germline V gene encodes CDR1 MDHEN and CDR2 SYDVKM. CDR3 size: 14 residues. The V segment lost 6 bases and the J segment 8 bases; nucleotides outside the gene matches: 5. CDR3: CASRTSGKFGELFF. CDR3 sequence (DNA): TGTGCCAGCAGGACTAGCGGGAAGTTTGGGGAGCTGTTTTTT.

This clonotype qualifies as large (0.1 to 1%). The size of this beta chain means little, since it is a stray read in a library made for alpha chains. The V and J genes are TRBV6-5 and TRBJ1-4; D is unclear. Trimming removed 2 bases at V and 7 bases at J, with 14 bases between. This CDR3 comprises 15 residues. The germline gives CDR1 MNHEY, CDR2 SVGAGI. CDR3 amino acids: CASSYGGTAGEKLFF. Here the CDR3 DNA reads TGTGCCAGCAGTTACGGAGGAACCGCGGGTGAAAAACTGTTTTTT.

This clonotype is judged medium-sized. A library prepared for alpha chains yielded this beta chain as an off-target read; its size is of little meaning. The chain employs TRBV20-1 and TRBJ1-6, with D possibly matching TRBD1 (5 bases). There are 13 residues in the CDR3. Trimming pared 3 bases from V and 8 bases from J, leaving 11 bases between. Germline CDR1 DFQATT, CDR2 SNEGSKA (reference sequence). The CDR3 region is CSARLGADSPLHF. CDR3 nucleotides: TGCAGTGCTAGGCTCGGGGCGGATTCACCCCTCCACTTT.

This clonotype is termed medium-sized. This beta chain represents an off-target read in a library built for alpha chains; its size is of limited meaning. V and J are TRBV7-9 and TRBJ1-3, with D uncertain. The CDR3 is made up of 14 amino acids. V was clipped by 2 bases and J by 0 bases, with 5 bases between them. Germline values: CDR1 SEHNR, CDR2 FQNEAQ (reference sequence). The CDR3 sequence: CASSLTASGNTIYF. The CDR3 region has the DNA TGTGCCAGCAGCTTAACAGCCTCTGGAAACACCATATATTTT. Full variable domain (missing parts from reference TRBV7-9 and TRBJ1-3): DTGVSQNPRHKITKRGQNVTFRCDPISEHNRLYWYRQTLGQGPEFLTYFQNEAQLEKSRLLSDRFSAERPKGSFSTLEIQRTEQGDSAMYLCASSLTASGNTIYFGEGSWLTVV.

This clonotype is judged medium-sized (0.01 to 0.1%). This beta chain appears as a stray read in a library generated for alpha chains; its size is not informative. The V and J genes are TRBV6-5 and TRBJ2-3, with D unresolved. Germline V lookup: CDR1 MNHEY, CDR2 SVGAGI. This CDR3 contains 13 residues. The V gene lost 0 bases and the J gene lost 4 bases, with 5 bases spanning the gap. The CDR3 DNA sequence: TGTGCCAGCAGTTACTCGGCAGCAGATACGCAGTATTTT. It codes for CASSYSAADTQYF.

This clonotype is medium-sized by share. This beta chain is an off-target read within a library intended for alpha chains, so its frequency means little. The chain is built from TRBV2 and TRBJ2-7, with 8 bases identical to TRBD1. Germline CDR1 reads SNHLY; CDR2 reads FYNNEI. Trimming removed 4 bases from V and 6 bases from J; junction bases left unmatched: 2. There are 12 residues in the CDR3. DNA for the CDR3: TGTGCCAGCAGTGCCGACAGGGGCGAGCAGTACTTC. It is translated as CASSADRGEQYF.

In this sample, this clonotype is medium-sized. Little can be read into the size of this beta chain, an off-target read in a library designed for alpha chains. The chain couples TRBV5-6 to TRBJ2-5; the D gene could be TRBD1 or TRBD2 (5 bases each). Trimming pared 4 bases from V and 2 bases from J, leaving 15 bases between. The CDR3 has 15 residues. Germline V gene lookup returns CDR1 SGHDT and CDR2 YYEEEE. The CDR3 loop reads CASSPLGRSQETQYF. CDR3 sequence (DNA): TGTGCCAGCAGCCCCCTGGGACGGTCACAAGAGACCCAGTACTTC.

Relative to its sample, this clonotype is medium-sized (0.01 to 0.1%). This beta chain was picked up by a library intended for alpha chains and is off target, so its count carries little meaning. This chain joins TRBV28 and TRBJ2-3; D is ambiguous. Deletions cut 8 bases from V and 0 bases from J, with 12 bases between. The V gene's germline CDR1 is MDHEN and CDR2 SYDVKM. The CDR3 contains 14 residues. CDR3 in amino acids: CASRPPSSTDTQYF. The CDR3 DNA follows: TGTGCCAGCCGACCCCCATCGAGCACAGATACGCAGTATTTT.

By share of the sample, this clonotype is medium-sized. Being off target in a library aimed at alpha chains, this beta chain has a size of little meaning. V and J are TRBV29-1 and TRBJ1-3, with 7 bases aligning to TRBD1. This CDR3 is built from 13 residues. Looked up from germline, CDR1 is SQVTM and CDR2 is ANQGSEA. Trimming removed 3 bases from V and 2 bases from J; junction bases left unmatched: 1. The CDR3 protein is CSVDDRAGNTIYF. Here the CDR3 DNA reads TGCAGCGTTGATGACAGGGCTGGAAACACCATATATTTT.

By sample share, this clonotype is large. In a library made to pick up alpha chains, this beta chain is a stray read with a size that means little. This chain joins TRBV7-3 and TRBJ2-1; D remains ambiguous. V gave up 0 bases and J gave up 0 bases, with 6 bases separating them. CDR3 length: 15 residues. Looked up from germline, CDR1 is SGHTA and CDR2 is FQGTGA. CDR3 loop: CASSLTPRSYNEQFF. CDR3 DNA: TGTGCCAGCAGCTTAACCCCCCGCTCCTACAATGAGCAGTTCTTC. The full variable domain, with the rest looked up from reference TRBV7-3 and TRBJ2-1, is GAGVSQTPSNKVTEKGKYVELRCDPISGHTALYWYRQSLGQGPEFLIYFQGTGAADDSGLPNDRFFAVRPEGSVSTLKIQRTERGDSAVYLCASSLTPRSYNEQFFGPGTRLTVL.

By proportion, this clonotype is medium-sized (0.01 to 0.1%). As an off-target read in a library built for alpha chains, this beta chain has a frequency of little significance. V usage is TRBV5-1 and J usage is TRBJ2-1; 11 positions match TRBD2. The CDR3 consists of 16 residues. Germline V CDR1 and CDR2: SGHRS, YFSETQ. The ends lost 4 bases at V and 5 bases at J; junction bases unmatched: 8. The DNA of the CDR3 is TGCGCCAGCAGCCAAGGGACTAGCGGAGCACACAATGAGCAGTTCTTC. Its translation: CASSQGTSGAHNEQFF.

This clonotype is medium-sized within its sample. Being off target in a library aimed at alpha chains, this beta chain has a size of little meaning. This chain uses TRBV3-1 with TRBJ1-2, with 7 bases aligning to TRBD1. V dropped 2 bases and J dropped 7; count of bases not matched to a gene: 13. Germline assignment: CDR1 LGHDT and CDR2 YNNKEL (reference sequence). CDR3 size: 16 residues. CDR3 DNA: TGTGCCAGCAGCCAACGAGTACCAGGGGGTGAGGGTGGCTACACCTTC. Encoded protein: CASSQRVPGGEGGYTF.

This clonotype was picked up a small number of times. The library was designed around alpha chains, so this beta chain is a stray read whose abundance carries little weight. The V call is TRBV11-1, the J call TRBJ2-5, with 10 bases that match TRBD1. V gave up 5 bases and J gave up 4 bases; unmatched junction bases: 10. Germline V lookup: CDR1 SGHAT, CDR2 FQDESV (reference sequence). This CDR3 is 16 amino acids long. The CDR3 sequence: CASSPRQGAFGETQYF. Here the CDR3 DNA reads TGTGCCAGCAGCCCACGACAGGGGGCTTTCGGAGAGACCCAGTACTTC.

Relative to its sample, this clonotype is medium-sized. For a library built for alpha chains, this beta chain is a stray read; little rests on its size. The chain joins TRBV28 to TRBJ1-1; TRBD1 agrees at 10 bases. The CDR3 sequence is 14 residues long. Trimming removed 6 bases from V and 7 bases from J; junction bases left unmatched: 8. From germline, CDR1 is MDHEN and CDR2 SYDVKM. The CDR3 region is CASRPGQGSGEAFF. For the CDR3, the DNA is TGTGCCAGCAGACCGGGACAGGGGTCGGGTGAAGCTTTCTTT.

By proportion, this clonotype is medium-sized (0.01 to 0.1%). Since it is a stray read in a library aimed at alpha chains, this beta chain has a size that is not meaningful. The chain links TRBV24-1 to TRBJ2-7; 8 bases are shared with TRBD1. Germline CDR1 and CDR2: KGHDR and SFDVKD. Trimming cost V 6 bases and J 0 bases; bases outside gene matches: 6. There are 15 residues in the CDR3. The CDR3 reads CATSSGTGSSYEQYF. The CDR3 DNA reads as TGTGCCACCAGTTCCGGGACAGGTTCCTCCTACGAGCAGTACTTC.

This clonotype is judged medium-sized. Within a library made for alpha chains, this beta chain is off target, and its count is uninformative. This chain joins TRBV12-3 or TRBV12-4 and TRBJ1-2; tentatively, D is TRBD1 (6 bases). Trimming took 6 bases from V and 8 from J, leaving 22 bases between them. This CDR3 comprises 15 residues. CDR3 coding DNA: TGTGCCAGCAGCCCGGACAGACCAGACCGGGGGGGCTACACCTTC. This codes for CASSPDRPDRGGYTF.

On this clonotype itself: Since the library was made to target alpha chains, this beta chain is a stray read and its abundance is not meaningful. V is TRBV20-1 and J is TRBJ2-3, with 11 positions matching TRBD2. The J segment lost 1 base and the V segment lost 6 bases, leaving 15 bases of the junction unmatched. This CDR3 comprises 18 residues. The V gene's germline CDR1 is DFQATT and CDR2 SNEGSKA (reference sequence). CDR3 in amino acids: CSAAGLAVEGLRTDTQYF. The CDR3 region has the DNA TGCAGTGCAGCGGGACTAGCGGTAGAGGGGTTACGCACAGATACGCAGTATTTT.

In its sample, this clonotype ranks as medium-sized. For a library built for alpha chains, this beta chain is a stray read; little rests on its size. The rearrangement links TRBV12-3 or TRBV12-4 to TRBJ1-4; D ambiguous. The CDR3 is 13 amino acids. V lost 6 bases and J 7 bases, leaving 12 bases between the germline ends. As DNA, the CDR3 is TGTGCCAGCAGAATAGGGAATTTTGAAAAACTGTTTTTT. Its translation is CASRIGNFEKLFF.

By share of the sample, this clonotype is medium-sized. This beta chain is an off-target read within a library intended for alpha chains, so its frequency means little. J is TRBJ2-3 and V is TRBV4-2; D gene uncertain. Germline CDR1 is LGHNA and CDR2 is YNFKEQ. The CDR3 runs 15 residues. V was cut by 0 bases and J by 4 bases, with 11 bases left in between. As DNA, the CDR3 is TGTGCCAGCAGCCAAGATCGGGCTTGGGCAGATACGCAGTATTTT. The encoded protein is CASSQDRAWADTQYF.

This clonotype is termed medium-sized. The library was prepared for alpha chains; this beta chain is a stray read, so its frequency means little. The CDR3: CASSLDRGGTQYF. CDR3 sequence (DNA): TGTGCCAGCAGTTTGGACAGGGGGGGGACCCAGTACTTC. The rearrangement uses TRBV12-3 or TRBV12-4 and TRBJ2-5, with TRBD1 matching 10 bases. The CDR3 has 13 amino acids. Trimming at V came to 3 bases and at J to 7 bases, leaving 2 bases not matched to a gene.

This clonotype counts as medium-sized (0.01 to 0.1%). In a library made to pick up alpha chains, this beta chain is a stray read with a size that means little. This chain links TRBV7-9 with TRBJ1-2, with TRBD1 matching over 8 bases. The germline V gene encodes CDR1 SEHNR and CDR2 FQNEAQ (reference sequence). This CDR3 contains 16 residues. V shed 5 bases, J shed 0 bases, and the junction held 8 bases outside the gene matches. The CDR3 coding sequence is TGTGCCAGCAGCCCAGGACAGGGACCGACTAACTATGGCTACACCTTC. Amino acids: CASSPGQGPTNYGYTF.

This clonotype came up many times. Within a library made for alpha chains, this beta chain is off target, and its count is uninformative. This chain connects TRBV11-2 to TRBJ2-1, with D maybe TRBD2 (6 bases). The CDR3 is 15 residues long. Germline lookup yields CDR1 SGHAT and CDR2 FQNNGV. The V end was cut by 0 bases, the J end by 3 bases, with 9 bases between. CDR3 nucleotides: TGTGCCAGCAGCTTAGACGGCGGGAACTACAATGAGCAGTTCTTC. Protein sequence: CASSLDGGNYNEQFF.

This clonotype is medium-sized in the sample. Within a library made for alpha chains, this beta chain is off target, and its count is uninformative. Here the CDR3 DNA reads TGTGCCAGCAGCAGAAACCCAACTGGTGAAGCTTTCTTT. This gives the protein CASSRNPTGEAFF. This rearrangement joins TRBV7-8 to TRBJ1-1, with D unresolved. V gave up 5 bases and J gave up 7 bases, with 14 bases separating them. Germline CDR1 and CDR2: SGHVS and FQNEAQ. There are 13 residues in the CDR3.

Within the sample, this clonotype is medium-sized. This beta chain is a stray sequence in a library constructed for alpha chains; its clone size is not meaningful. This chain joins TRBV20-1 and TRBJ2-1; unclear D gene. The CDR3 length is 16 residues. Germline assignment: CDR1 DFQATT and CDR2 SNEGSKA (reference sequence). The germline V and J ends were trimmed by 0 bases and 9 bases, with 21 bases remaining between them. This chain's CDR3 is CSARDKVSRGFREQFF. CDR3 DNA: TGCAGTGCTAGAGATAAGGTCTCCCGCGGTTTTCGTGAGCAGTTCTTC.

Many counts were recorded for this clonotype. Little can be read into the size of this beta chain, an off-target read in a library designed for alpha chains. This sequence joins TRBV7-9 and TRBJ2-7; D is unclear. Trimming removed 1 base from V and 0 bases from J, with 7 bases in between. Per germline, CDR1 SEHNR and CDR2 FQNEAQ (reference sequence). This CDR3 has 14 amino acids. CDR3 loop: CASSLVPVSYEQYF. The DNA of the CDR3 is TGTGCCAGCAGCTTAGTTCCAGTCTCCTACGAGCAGTACTTC.

This clonotype counts as medium-sized. This beta chain is off target for a library built for alpha chains, so its abundance means little. The chain uses TRBV13 and TRBJ2-1; 8 positions match TRBD1. Losses at the gene ends were 5 bases for V and 5 bases for J; bases not matched to a gene: 11. Looked up from germline, CDR1 is PRHDT and CDR2 is FYEKMQ (reference sequence). The CDR3 contains 16 residues. The CDR3 here is CASSPRQGRINNEQFF. DNA of the CDR3: TGTGCCAGCAGCCCCAGACAGGGGCGTATCAACAATGAGCAGTTCTTC. Filled out from reference TRBV13 and TRBJ2-1, the complete variable domain reads AAGVIQSPRHLIKEKRETATLKCYPIPRHDTVYWYQQGPGQDPQFLISFYEKMQSDKGSIPDRFSAQQFSDYHSELNMSSLELGDSALYFCASSPRQGRINNEQFFGPGTRLTVL.

Sample share makes this clonotype medium-sized. In a library made to pick up alpha chains, this beta chain is a stray read with a size that means little. The chain has TRBV18 and TRBJ2-7, with D perhaps TRBD2 (7 bases). This CDR3 is built from 14 residues. Germline V gives CDR1 KGHSH, CDR2 LQKENI. V lost 4 bases and J 5 bases, leaving 15 bases between the germline ends. CDR3 sequence: CASSRNREGNEQYF. For the CDR3, the DNA is TGTGCCAGCTCACGGAACAGGGAGGGGAACGAGCAGTACTTC.